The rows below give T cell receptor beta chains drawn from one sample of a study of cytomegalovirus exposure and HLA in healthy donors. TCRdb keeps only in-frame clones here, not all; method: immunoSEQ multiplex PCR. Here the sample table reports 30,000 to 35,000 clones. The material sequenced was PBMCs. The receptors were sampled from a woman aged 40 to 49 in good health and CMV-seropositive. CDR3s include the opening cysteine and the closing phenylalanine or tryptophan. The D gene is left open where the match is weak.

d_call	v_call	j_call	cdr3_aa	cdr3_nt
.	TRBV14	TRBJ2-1	CASSQDEGFRQFF	TGTGCCAGCAGCCAAGATGAGGGATTCAGGCAGTTCTTC
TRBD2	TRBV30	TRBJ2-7	CAWRGLAGGYEQYF	TGTGCCTGGAGGGGACTAGCGGGAGGTTACGAGCAGTACTTC
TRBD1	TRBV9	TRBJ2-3	CASSSTGTGSTDTQYF	TGTGCCAGCAGCTCGACAGGGACAGGGAGCACAGATACGCAGTATTTT
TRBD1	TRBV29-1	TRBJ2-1	CSVADKTGGRGRFYNEQFF	TGCAGCGTTGCAGATAAGACAGGGGGACGTGGACGTTTCTACAATGAGCAGTTCTTC
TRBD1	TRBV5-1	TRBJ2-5	CASSLASGGAETQYF	TGCGCCAGCAGCTTGGCCTCAGGGGGCGCGGAGACCCAGTACTTC
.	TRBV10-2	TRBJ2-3	CASSGRDTQYF	TGCGCCAGCAGTGGGAGAGATACGCAGTATTTT
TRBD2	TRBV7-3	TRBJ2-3	CASSLGLAGVDTQYF	TGTGCCAGCAGCCTGGGACTAGCGGGAGTAGATACGCAGTATTTT
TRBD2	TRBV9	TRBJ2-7	CASSVRGDLTSGRREQYF	TGTGCCAGCAGCGTCCGAGGGGATTTGACTAGCGGGAGGCGGGAGCAGTACTTC
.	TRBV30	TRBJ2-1	CAGGYNEQFF	TGTGCGGGCGGGTACAATGAGCAGTTCTTC
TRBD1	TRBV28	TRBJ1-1	CASSLSTGWAFF	TGTGCCAGCAGTTTATCGACAGGGTGGGCTTTCTTT
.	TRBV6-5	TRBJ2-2	CASSRGTGELFF	TGTGCCAGCAGTCGGGGTACCGGGGAGCTGTTTTTT
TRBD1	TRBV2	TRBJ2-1	CASNTGTEEQFF	TGTGCCAGCAACACCGGGACAGAGGAGCAGTTCTTC
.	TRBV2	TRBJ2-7	CASRPGLAHYEQYF	TGTGCCAGCAGGCCGGGACTCGCACACTACGAGCAGTACTTC
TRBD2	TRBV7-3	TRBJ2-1	CASSRTSGAGYNEQFF	TGTGCCAGCAGCCGGACTAGCGGGGCTGGCTACAATGAGCAGTTCTTC
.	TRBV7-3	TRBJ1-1	CASSRQAWGTEAFF	TGTGCCAGCAGCCGACAGGCCTGGGGCACTGAAGCTTTCTTT
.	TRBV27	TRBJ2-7	CASSLSSYEQYF	TGTGCCAGCAGTCTCAGCTCCTACGAGCAGTACTTC
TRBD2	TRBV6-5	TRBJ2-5	CASSSGRQETQYF	TGTGCCAGCAGTAGCGGGAGGCAAGAGACCCAGTACTTC
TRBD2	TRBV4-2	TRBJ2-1	CASSQVSGKCWNEQFF	TGTGCCAGCAGCCAGGTTAGCGGGAAGTGTTGGAATGAGCAGTTCTTC
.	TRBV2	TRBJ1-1	CANTPRGTNTEAFF	TGTGCCAACACTCCCCGGGGGACGAACACTGAAGCTTTCTTT
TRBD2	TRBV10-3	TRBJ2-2	CAISETSGRAGELFF	TGTGCCATCAGTGAAACTAGCGGGAGGGCCGGGGAGCTGTTTTTT
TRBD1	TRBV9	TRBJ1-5	CASSEGQGSNQPQHF	TGTGCCAGCAGCGAGGGACAGGGCAGCAATCAGCCCCAGCATTTT
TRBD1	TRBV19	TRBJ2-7	CASSGTRGYEQYF	TGTGCCAGCTCCGGGACCAGGGGGTACGAGCAGTACTTC
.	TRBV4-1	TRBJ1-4	CASSQDPAATNEKLFF	TGCGCCAGCAGCCAAGATCCGGCGGCAACTAATGAAAAACTGTTTTTT
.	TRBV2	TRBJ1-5	CASSWTETQPQHF	TGTGCCAGCAGCTGGACAGAGACTCAGCCCCAGCATTTT
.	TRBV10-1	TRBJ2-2	CASSGRWNTGELFF	TGCGCCAGCAGCGGGAGATGGAACACCGGGGAGCTGTTTTTT
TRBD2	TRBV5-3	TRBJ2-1	CARSLASGFYKGYNEQFF	TGTGCCAGAAGCTTGGCTAGCGGGTTTTACAAGGGGTACAATGAGCAGTTCTTC
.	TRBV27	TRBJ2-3	CASSLSLAATDTQYF	TGTGCCAGCAGTTTATCTTTAGCGGCCACAGATACGCAGTATTTT
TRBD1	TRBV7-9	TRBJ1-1	CASSSDDRVPFF	TGTGCCAGCAGCTCGGATGACAGGGTGCCTTTCTTT
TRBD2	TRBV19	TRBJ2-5	CASSMGLGETQYF	TGTGCCAGTAGTATGGGACTAGGGGAGACCCAGTACTTC
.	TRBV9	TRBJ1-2	CASKGDGYTF	TGTGCCAGCAAGGGAGATGGCTACACCTTC
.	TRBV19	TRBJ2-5	CATGPWGETQYF	TGTGCCACCGGACCTTGGGGCGAGACCCAGTACTTC
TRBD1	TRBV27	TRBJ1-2	CASRQGVDGYTF	TGTGCCAGCAGACAGGGGGTGGATGGCTACACCTTC
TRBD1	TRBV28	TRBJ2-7	CASSYQGARQYF	TGTGCCAGCAGTTATCAGGGGGCCCGGCAGTACTTC
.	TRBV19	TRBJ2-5	CASSMTAFQETQYF	TGTGCCAGTAGTATGACAGCCTTCCAAGAGACCCAGTACTTC
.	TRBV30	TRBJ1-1	CAWRKRAMNTEAFF	TGTGCCTGGAGAAAGAGGGCCATGAACACTGAAGCTTTCTTT
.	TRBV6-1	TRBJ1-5	CASSEATQFNQPQHF	TGTGCCAGCAGTGAAGCGACACAGTTCAATCAGCCCCAGCATTTT
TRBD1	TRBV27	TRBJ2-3	CASSIRDRTTDTQYF	TGTGCCAGCAGTATCCGGGACAGAACCACAGATACGCAGTATTTT
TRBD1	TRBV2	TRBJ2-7	CASSERHRDSYEQYF	TGTGCCAGCAGTGAGAGACACCGGGACAGTTACGAGCAGTACTTC
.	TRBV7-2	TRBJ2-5	CASSSREQETQYF	TGTGCCAGCAGCTCCAGGGAACAAGAGACCCAGTACTTC
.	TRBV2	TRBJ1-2	CASSRGNYGYTF	TGTGCCAGCTCCAGGGGTAACTATGGCTACACCTTC
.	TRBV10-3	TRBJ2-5	CAISETGDQETQYF	TGTGCCATCAGTGAAACAGGAGACCAAGAGACCCAGTACTTC
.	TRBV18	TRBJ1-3	CASSPRGPGGDTIYF	TGTGCCAGCTCACCAAGGGGACCTGGCGGGGACACCATATATTTT
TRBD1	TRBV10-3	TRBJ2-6	CAISETGQGTHSGANVLTF	TGTGCCATCAGTGAGACCGGACAGGGAACTCACTCTGGGGCCAACGTCCTGACTTTC
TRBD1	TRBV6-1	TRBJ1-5	CASSEYRGGQPQHF	TGTGCCAGCAGTGAATACAGGGGGGGTCAGCCCCAGCATTTT